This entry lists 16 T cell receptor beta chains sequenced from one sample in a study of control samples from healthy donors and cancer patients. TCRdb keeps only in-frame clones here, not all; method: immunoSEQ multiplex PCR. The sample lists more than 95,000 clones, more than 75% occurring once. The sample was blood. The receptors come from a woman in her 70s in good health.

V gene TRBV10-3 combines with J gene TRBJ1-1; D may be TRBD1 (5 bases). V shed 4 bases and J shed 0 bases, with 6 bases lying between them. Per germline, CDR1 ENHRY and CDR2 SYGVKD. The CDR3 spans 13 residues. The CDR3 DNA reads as TGTGCCATCAGTGGACAGATGAACACTGAAGCTTTCTTT. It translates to CAISGQMNTEAFF.

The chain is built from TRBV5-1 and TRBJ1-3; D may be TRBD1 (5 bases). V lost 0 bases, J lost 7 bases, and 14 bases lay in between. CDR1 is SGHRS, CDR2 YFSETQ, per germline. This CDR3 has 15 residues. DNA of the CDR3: TGCGCCAGCAGCTTGGTTCAGGGAGCCGGGAACACCATATATTTT. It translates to CASSLVQGAGNTIYF.

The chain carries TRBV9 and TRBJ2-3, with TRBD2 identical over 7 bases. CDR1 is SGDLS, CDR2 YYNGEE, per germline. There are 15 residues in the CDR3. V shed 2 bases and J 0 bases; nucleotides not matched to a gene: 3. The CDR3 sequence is CASSVSGGSTDTQYF. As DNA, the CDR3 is TGTGCCAGCAGCGTTTCGGGGGGTAGCACAGATACGCAGTATTTT.

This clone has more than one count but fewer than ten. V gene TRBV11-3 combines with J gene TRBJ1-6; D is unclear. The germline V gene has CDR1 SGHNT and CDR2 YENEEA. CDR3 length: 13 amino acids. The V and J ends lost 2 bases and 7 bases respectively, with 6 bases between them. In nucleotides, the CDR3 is TGTGCCAGCAGCTTAATCTCCAATTCACCCCTCCACTTT. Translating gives CASSLISNSPLHF. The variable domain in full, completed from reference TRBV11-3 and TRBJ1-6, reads EAGVVQSPRYKIIEKKQPVAFWCNPISGHNTLYWYLQNLGQGPELLIRYENEEAVDDSQLPKDRFSAERLKGVDSTLKIQPAELGDSAVYLCASSLISNSPLHFGNGTRLTVT.

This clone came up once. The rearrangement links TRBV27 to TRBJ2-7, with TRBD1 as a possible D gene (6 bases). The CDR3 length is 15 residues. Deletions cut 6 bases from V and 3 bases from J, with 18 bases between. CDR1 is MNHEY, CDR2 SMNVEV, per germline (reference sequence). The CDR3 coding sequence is TGTGCCAGCAGGACCAAAAGGGACACTGTCTACGAGCAGTACTTC. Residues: CASRTKRDTVYEQYF.

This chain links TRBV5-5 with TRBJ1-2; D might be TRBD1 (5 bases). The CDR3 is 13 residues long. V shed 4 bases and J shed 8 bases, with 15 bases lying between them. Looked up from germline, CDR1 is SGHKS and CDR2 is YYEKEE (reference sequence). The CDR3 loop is CASSRTGDWGYTF. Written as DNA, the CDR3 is TGTGCCAGCAGCAGGACGGGGGACTGGGGCTACACCTTC.

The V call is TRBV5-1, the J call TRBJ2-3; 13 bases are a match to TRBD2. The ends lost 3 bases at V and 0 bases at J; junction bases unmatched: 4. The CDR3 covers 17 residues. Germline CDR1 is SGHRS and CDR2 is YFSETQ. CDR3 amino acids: CASSSGLAGSSTDTQYF. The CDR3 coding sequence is TGCGCCAGCAGCTCGGGACTAGCGGGGTCCAGCACAGATACGCAGTATTTT.

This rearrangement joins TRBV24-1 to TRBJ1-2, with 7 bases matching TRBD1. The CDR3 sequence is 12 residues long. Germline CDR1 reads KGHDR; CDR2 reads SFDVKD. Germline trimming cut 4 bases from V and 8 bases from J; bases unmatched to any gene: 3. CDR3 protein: CATSEAGGGYTF. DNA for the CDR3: TGTGCCACCAGTGAGGCAGGGGGAGGCTACACCTTC.

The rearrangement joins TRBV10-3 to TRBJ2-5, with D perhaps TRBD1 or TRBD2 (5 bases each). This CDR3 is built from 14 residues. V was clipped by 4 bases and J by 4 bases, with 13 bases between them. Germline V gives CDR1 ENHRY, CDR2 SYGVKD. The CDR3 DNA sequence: TGTGCCATCAGTGGTGGGGGTATAAGAGAGACCCAGTACTTC. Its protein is CAISGGGIRETQYF.

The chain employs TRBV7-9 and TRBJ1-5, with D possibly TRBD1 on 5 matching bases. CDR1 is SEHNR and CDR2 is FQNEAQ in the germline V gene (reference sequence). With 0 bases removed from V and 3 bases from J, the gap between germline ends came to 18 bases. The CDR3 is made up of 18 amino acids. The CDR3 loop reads CASSLAGQGKGLNQPQHF. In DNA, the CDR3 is TGTGCCAGCAGCTTAGCTGGGCAGGGTAAAGGTCTCAATCAGCCCCAGCATTTT.

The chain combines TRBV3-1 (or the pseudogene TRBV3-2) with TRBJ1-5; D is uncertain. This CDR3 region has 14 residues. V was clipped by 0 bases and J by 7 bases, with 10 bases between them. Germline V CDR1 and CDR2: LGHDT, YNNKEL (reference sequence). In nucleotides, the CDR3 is TGTGCCAGCAGCCAAGATCCTGTGTTCCAGCCCCAGCATTTT. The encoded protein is CASSQDPVFQPQHF.

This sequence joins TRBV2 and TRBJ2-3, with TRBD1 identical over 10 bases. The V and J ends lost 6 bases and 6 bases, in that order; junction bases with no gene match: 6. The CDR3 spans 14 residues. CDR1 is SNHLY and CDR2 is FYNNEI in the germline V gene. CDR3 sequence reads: CASRRGQGGDTQYF. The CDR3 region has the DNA TGTGCCAGCAGGCGAGGACAGGGGGGTGATACGCAGTATTTT.

CDR3 protein: CASSLNSGNTEAFF. For the CDR3, the DNA is TGTGCCAGCAGCTTAAATTCAGGGAACACTGAAGCTTTCTTT. This chain joins TRBV7-9 and TRBJ1-1; D call uncertain. V was cut by 2 bases and J by 1 base, with 8 bases left in between. This CDR3 comprises 14 residues. The germline gives CDR1 SEHNR, CDR2 FQNEAQ (reference sequence).

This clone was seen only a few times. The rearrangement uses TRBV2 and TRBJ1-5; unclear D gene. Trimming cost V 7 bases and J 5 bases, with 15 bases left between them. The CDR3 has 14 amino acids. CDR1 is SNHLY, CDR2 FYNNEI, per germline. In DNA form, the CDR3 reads TGTGCCAGCACATTGGTTGCTATCCATCAGCCCCAGCATTTT. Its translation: CASTLVAIHQPQHF.

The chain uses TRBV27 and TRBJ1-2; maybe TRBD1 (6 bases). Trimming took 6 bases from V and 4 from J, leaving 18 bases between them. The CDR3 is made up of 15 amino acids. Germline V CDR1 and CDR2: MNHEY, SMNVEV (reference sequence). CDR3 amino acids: CASRPPGAGSYGYTF. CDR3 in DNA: TGTGCCAGCAGACCCCCGGGGGCAGGGTCCTATGGCTACACCTTC.

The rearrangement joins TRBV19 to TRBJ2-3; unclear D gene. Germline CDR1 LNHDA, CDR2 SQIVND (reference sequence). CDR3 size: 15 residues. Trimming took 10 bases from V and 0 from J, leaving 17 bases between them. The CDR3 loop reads CATVERLTSTDTQYF. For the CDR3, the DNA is TGTGCCACAGTAGAGAGGTTGACTAGCACAGATACGCAGTATTTT.